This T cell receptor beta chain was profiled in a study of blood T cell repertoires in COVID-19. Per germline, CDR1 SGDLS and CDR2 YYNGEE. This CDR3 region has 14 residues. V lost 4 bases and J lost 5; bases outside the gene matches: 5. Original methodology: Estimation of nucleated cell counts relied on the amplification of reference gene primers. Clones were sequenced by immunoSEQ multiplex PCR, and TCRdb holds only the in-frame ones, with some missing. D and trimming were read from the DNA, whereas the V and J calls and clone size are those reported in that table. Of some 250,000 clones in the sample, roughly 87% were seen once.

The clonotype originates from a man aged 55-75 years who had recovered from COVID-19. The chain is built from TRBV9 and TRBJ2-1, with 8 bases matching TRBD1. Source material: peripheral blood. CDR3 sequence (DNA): TGTGCCAGCAGCCCAAAGACAGGGGACAATGAGCAGTTCTTC. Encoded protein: CASSPKTGDNEQFF.